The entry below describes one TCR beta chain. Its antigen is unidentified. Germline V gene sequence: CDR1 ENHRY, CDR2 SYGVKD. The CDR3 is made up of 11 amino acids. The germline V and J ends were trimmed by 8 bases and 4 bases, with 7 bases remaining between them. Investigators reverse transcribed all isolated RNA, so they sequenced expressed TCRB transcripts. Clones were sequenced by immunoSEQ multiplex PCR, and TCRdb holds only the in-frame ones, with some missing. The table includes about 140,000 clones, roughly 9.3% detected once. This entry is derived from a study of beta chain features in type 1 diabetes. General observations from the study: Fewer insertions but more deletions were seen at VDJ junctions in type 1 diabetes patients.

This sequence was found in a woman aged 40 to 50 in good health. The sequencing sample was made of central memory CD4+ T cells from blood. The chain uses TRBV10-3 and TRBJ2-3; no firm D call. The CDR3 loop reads CAIASADTQYF. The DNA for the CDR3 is TGTGCCATCGCTAGTGCAGATACGCAGTATTTT.